Listed below are T cell receptor beta chains from one sample, sequenced in a study of a mutant IDH1 vaccine in newly diagnosed glioma. The assay was immunoSEQ multiplex PCR, and TCRdb's table has in-frame clones only and misses some. The sample has 60,000 or so clones; around 89% are singletons. For these TCRs, the target antigens are not known. Source: PBMCs, taken from a glioma patient whose treatment included an IDH1 peptide vaccine. The origin of the receptors is a woman between 35 and 50 years old with glioma. CDR3s include the opening cysteine and the closing phenylalanine or tryptophan. A D gene is named only where the DNA matches it firmly. Not every row has a clone size; where given, it reads once, few, many or a size class.

V	size	D	J	CDR3	DNA
TRBV19	NA	NA	TRBJ1-2	CASRTGTRGGYTF	TGTGCCAGTAGGACCGGGACACGGGGAGGCTACACCTTC
TRBV14	NA	NA	TRBJ2-5	CASSRTLQETQYF	TGTGCCAGCAGCCGGACTCTCCAAGAGACCCAGTACTTC
TRBV5-1	NA	NA	TRBJ2-3	CASSLDNTDTQYF	TGCGCCAGCAGCTTGGACAACACAGATACGCAGTATTTT
TRBV2	once	NA	TRBJ2-4	CASSPAGPSSNIQYF	TGTGCCAGCAGCCCCGCGGGCCCATCCTCAAACATTCAGTACTTC
TRBV5-1	NA	TRBD1	TRBJ2-1	CASSLAAQGSHNEQFF	TGCGCCAGCAGCTTGGCAGCACAGGGGAGCCACAATGAGCAGTTCTTC
TRBV2	few	TRBD2	TRBJ2-3	CASGTSGGVADTQYF	TGTGCCAGCGGGACTAGCGGGGGGGTGGCTGATACGCAGTATTTT
TRBV6-5	NA	NA	TRBJ2-1	CASGDSNYNEQFF	TGTGCCAGCGGGGACTCAAACTACAATGAGCAGTTCTTC
TRBV25-1	NA	NA	TRBJ2-5	CASSGFSSGRETQYF	TGTGCCAGCAGTGGATTTTCCAGCGGACGGGAGACCCAGTACTTC
TRBV6-5	NA	NA	TRBJ2-5	CASRGTGRLETQYF	TGTGCCAGCAGAGGGACGGGACGTCTGGAGACCCAGTACTTC
TRBV15	NA	NA	TRBJ2-2	CATSSLPGRRTPGELFF	TGTGCCACCAGCAGTCTACCTGGACGGAGAACTCCCGGGGAGCTGTTTTTT
TRBV28	NA	NA	TRBJ1-1	CASSLGQGSTEAFF	TGTGCCAGCAGTTTGGGGCAGGGGAGCACTGAAGCTTTCTTT
TRBV2	NA	NA	TRBJ1-1	CASRTTGSRLDAEAFF	TGTGCCAGCAGGACAACAGGGAGTAGACTCGATGCTGAAGCTTTCTTT
TRBV6-5	NA	NA	TRBJ2-5	CASSLLLGEETQYF	TGTGCCAGCAGCCTCCTGTTGGGGGAAGAGACCCAGTACTTC
TRBV4-3	NA	TRBD2	TRBJ2-5	CASSRLAGGQETQYF	TGCGCCAGCAGCCGCCTAGCGGGGGGCCAAGAGACCCAGTACTTC
TRBV29-1	NA	TRBD1	TRBJ1-2	CSVEIWTGGSYGYTF	TGCAGCGTTGAAATCTGGACAGGGGGCTCCTATGGCTACACCTTC
TRBV6-6	NA	TRBD1	TRBJ2-5	CASSYSRTGTRETQYF	TGTGCCAGCAGTTACTCTCGGACAGGCACCAGGGAGACCCAGTACTTC
TRBV5-1	NA	TRBD2	TRBJ2-7	CASSWNGGSSEQYF	TGCGCCAGCAGCTGGAATGGCGGGAGTAGCGAGCAGTACTTC
TRBV7-2	NA	TRBD2	TRBJ2-1	CASSLARGGEQFF	TGTGCCAGCAGCTTAGCCCGGGGGGGTGAGCAGTTCTTC
TRBV2	NA	NA	TRBJ2-7	CASSDGLAHEQYF	TGTGCCAGCAGTGATGGTCTAGCGCACGAGCAGTACTTC
TRBV7-9	NA	NA	TRBJ1-2	CASSLGTFLKNGGYTF	TGTGCCAGCAGCTTAGGGACGTTCTTGAAGAACGGTGGCTACACCTTC
TRBV2	NA	TRBD1	TRBJ2-1	CASSTRQGASYNEQFF	TGTGCCAGCAGTACCAGACAGGGGGCGTCCTACAATGAGCAGTTCTTC
TRBV2	NA	NA	TRBJ2-7	CASSEKGPGNEQYF	TGTGCCAGCAGTGAAAAGGGGCCGGGGAACGAGCAGTACTTC
TRBV6-1	NA	NA	TRBJ1-1	CASSDPHSGWGTEAFF	TGTGCCAGCAGTGACCCCCACAGCGGGTGGGGGACTGAAGCTTTCTTT
TRBV4-3	NA	NA	TRBJ1-5	CASSQDVPGPQHF	TGCGCCAGCAGCCAAGATGTCCCTGGGCCCCAGCATTTT
TRBV5-1	NA	NA	TRBJ1-5	CASSLSQAGEGQPQHF	TGCGCCAGCAGCTTGAGTCAGGCAGGGGAGGGTCAGCCCCAGCATTTT
TRBV29-1	NA	TRBD1	TRBJ2-5	CSVANPPTGEETQYF	TGCAGCGTTGCCAATCCGCCGACAGGGGAAGAGACCCAGTACTTC
TRBV6-5	NA	TRBD1	TRBJ1-2	CASTTGQGIGYTF	TGTGCCAGCACCACGGGACAGGGGATAGGCTACACCTTC
TRBV28	NA	TRBD1	TRBJ2-7	CASSSTGTGGRGEQYF	TGTGCCAGCAGTTCAACTGGGACAGGGGGTCGTGGCGAGCAGTACTTC
TRBV7-9	few	TRBD1	TRBJ1-1	CASSLGEGAEAFF	TGTGCCAGCAGCTTAGGAGAGGGGGCCGAAGCTTTCTTT
TRBV4-2	once	NA	TRBJ2-7	CASSQDERGIRVEQYF	TGTGCCAGCAGCCAAGACGAAAGGGGCATTCGGGTGGAGCAGTACTTC
TRBV5-1	NA	NA	TRBJ2-3	CASSSPGGQFRDTQYF	TGCGCCAGCAGCTCACCCGGGGGACAATTTAGAGATACGCAGTATTTT
TRBV6-5	NA	NA	TRBJ1-5	CASSYKFGGQPQHF	TGTGCCAGCAGTTACAAATTCGGCGGCCAGCCCCAGCATTTT
TRBV4-2	NA	NA	TRBJ1-3	CASSQESGPMSGNTIYF	TGTGCCAGCAGCCAAGAGAGTGGGCCGATGTCTGGAAACACCATATATTTT
TRBV20-1	NA	NA	TRBJ1-3	CSGTAGNTIYF	TGCAGTGGGACAGCCGGAAACACCATATATTTT
TRBV6-1	NA	NA	TRBJ1-5	CASSGHPSNQPQHF	TGTGCCTCTTCGGGACATCCTAGCAATCAGCCCCAGCATTTT
TRBV6-6	NA	NA	TRBJ2-7	CASTPSEGYEQYF	TGTGCCAGCACCCCAAGCGAGGGCTACGAGCAGTACTTC
TRBV7-2	NA	TRBD2	TRBJ2-7	CASSLSGTSSYEQYF	TGTGCCAGCAGCTTATCAGGGACTAGCTCCTACGAGCAGTACTTC
TRBV2	NA	TRBD2	TRBJ2-7	CASGVGRAFSYEQYF	TGTGCCAGCGGAGTCGGGAGGGCCTTCTCCTACGAGCAGTACTTC
TRBV29-1	NA	TRBD2	TRBJ2-3	CSVEYVAGGGTDTQYF	TGCAGCGTTGAATATGTAGCGGGGGGTGGCACAGATACGCAGTATTTT
TRBV18	NA	NA	TRBJ1-5	CASSPGQLSNQPQHF	TGTGCCAGCTCACCAGGGCAGTTGAGCAATCAGCCCCAGCATTTT
TRBV18	NA	NA	TRBJ1-5	CASSTTKDQPQHF	TGTGCCAGCTCCACAACGAAAGATCAGCCCCAGCATTTT
TRBV7-9	NA	TRBD2	TRBJ2-1	CASSFGLAEGNEQFF	TGTGCCAGCAGCTTTGGACTAGCGGAGGGCAATGAGCAGTTCTTC
TRBV7-9	NA	NA	TRBJ1-1	CASSPSGNTEAFF	TGTGCCAGCAGCCCCTCGGGGAACACTGAAGCTTTCTTT
TRBV10-3	NA	TRBD1	TRBJ1-2	CAISDRDRGYGYTF	TGTGCCATCAGTGATAGGGACAGGGGCTATGGCTACACCTTC
TRBV7-9	few	NA	TRBJ1-1	CASSLGTGLDTEAFF	TGTGCCAGCAGCTTAGGGACGGGACTCGACACTGAAGCTTTCTTT
TRBV11-2	NA	TRBD2	TRBJ2-7	CASSTGGSEQYF	TGTGCCAGCAGCACCGGCGGGAGCGAGCAGTACTTC
TRBV2	NA	NA	TRBJ2-7	CASSDPGVAYEQYF	TGTGCCAGCAGTGATCCGGGGGTGGCATACGAGCAGTACTTC
TRBV4-1	once	NA	TRBJ1-2	CASSQEGNYGYTF	TGCGCCAGCAGCCAAGAGGGGAACTATGGCTACACCTTC